Below, 9 T cell receptor beta chains from the same sample are listed, as sequenced in a study of blood T cell repertoires in COVID-19. Assay used: immunoSEQ multiplex PCR; TCRdb lists only in-frame clones, some missing. The sample lists 75,000 to 95,000 clones; 79% were seen once. What was sequenced was peripheral blood. The receptors here all came from an elderly woman with active or convalescent COVID-19.

The chain has TRBV27 and TRBJ2-7; tentatively, D is TRBD2 (6 bases). Germline V gene data show CDR1 as MNHEY and CDR2 as SMNVEV (reference sequence). The CDR3 has 15 residues. Trimming shortened V by 6 bases and J by 5 bases, and 20 bases separated the two germline ends. The CDR3 spells CASRPLALWGNEQYF. Written as DNA, the CDR3 is TGTGCCAGCAGACCACTAGCTTTGTGGGGGAACGAGCAGTACTTC.

V usage is TRBV19 and J usage is TRBJ1-1, with TRBD1 identical over 7 bases. The CDR3 contains 15 residues. Germline V gives CDR1 LNHDA, CDR2 SQIVND (reference sequence). The V gene end was trimmed by 5 bases and the J gene end by 4 bases; junction bases not matched to a gene: 10. The CDR3 sequence is CASSLPQGIGTEAFF. CDR3 bases: TGTGCCAGTAGTCTCCCACAGGGGATCGGCACTGAAGCTTTCTTT.

The chain employs TRBV9 and TRBJ1-3, with TRBD1 identical over 12 bases. Germline V gene sequence: CDR1 SGDLS, CDR2 YYNGEE. The CDR3 contains 17 residues. The trim removed 3 bases at V and 2 bases at J, leaving 6 bases unmatched. For the CDR3, the DNA is TGTGCCAGCAGCGACGGGACAGGGGGCTGGACTGGAAACACCATATATTTT. Amino acids: CASSDGTGGWTGNTIYF.

This clone was counted only a few times. The rearrangement uses TRBV9 and TRBJ2-3; 8 bases line up with TRBD1. The germline gives CDR1 SGDLS, CDR2 YYNGEE. V lost 4 bases and J lost 3; bases outside the gene matches: 4. The CDR3 runs 14 residues. CDR3 region: CASSSRDRTDTQYF. The CDR3 DNA is TGTGCCAGCAGCTCTCGGGACAGGACAGATACGCAGTATTTT.

The chain recombines TRBV20-1 with TRBJ1-6; D gene ambiguous. The CDR3 extends over 13 amino acids. V lost 3 bases and J 6 bases, leaving 9 bases between the germline ends. CDR1 DFQATT and CDR2 SNEGSKA come from the germline V gene (reference sequence). The CDR3 DNA follows: TGCAGTGCTAGTTCCTCCAGTAATTCACCCCTCCACTTT. It is translated as CSASSSSNSPLHF.

This clone was picked up a small number of times. The chain carries TRBV25-1 and TRBJ2-7; 10 nucleotides match TRBD1. Germline V CDR1 and CDR2: MGHDK, SYGVNS. The ends lost 3 bases at V and 2 bases at J; junction bases unmatched: 13. This CDR3 has 18 amino acids. The CDR3 nucleotides read TGTGCCAGCAGTGAGTCTTACACGGGACAGGGGATTACCTACGAGCAGTACTTC. Its protein product is CASSESYTGQGITYEQYF.

The chain carries TRBV4-3 and TRBJ2-3, with 8 bases identical to TRBD2. The CDR3 has 16 amino acids. The trim removed 4 bases at V and 2 bases at J, leaving 8 bases unmatched. CDR1 and CDR2 (germline): LGHNA, YSLEER. DNA of the CDR3: TGCGCCAGCAGCCCCCGGACTAGCAGATACACAGATACGCAGTATTTT. The encoded protein is CASSPRTSRYTDTQYF.

This chain connects TRBV28 to TRBJ1-5; weak D call: TRBD1 (5 bases). CDR1 and CDR2 (germline): MDHEN, SYDVKM. Trimming cost V 9 bases and J 5 bases, with 17 bases left between them. This CDR3 spans 14 amino acids. This CDR3 is CASWHRQTYQPQHF. The CDR3 DNA is TGTGCCAGTTGGCACAGACAGACTTATCAGCCCCAGCATTTT. Using reference TRBV28 and TRBJ1-5 for the parts outside the CDR3, the full variable domain is DVKVTQSSRYLVKRTGEKVFLECVQDMDHENMFWYRQDPGLGLRLIYFSYDVKMKEKGDIPEGYSVSREKKERFSLILESASTNQTSMYLCASWHRQTYQPQHFGDGTRLSIL.

This chain joins TRBV5-6 and TRBJ2-7; 7 nucleotides agree with TRBD1. Per germline, CDR1 SGHDT and CDR2 YYEEEE. With V trimmed by 4 bases and J by 2 bases, 12 bases remained unmatched. This CDR3 is 16 amino acids long. The CDR3 bases are TGTGCCAGCAGCCTGTCACAGGGGTCCCTCGCCTACGAGCAGTACTTC. Translated, it gives CASSLSQGSLAYEQYF.